These 6 T cell receptor beta chains were sequenced from one sample in a study of shared clonotypes between healthy human individuals. Profiled with immunoSEQ multiplex PCR; TCRdb holds only in-frame clones, not every one. Among 950,000 to 1,100,000 clones listed, 78% were seen once. Sequences were obtained from memory CD4+ T cells from PBMCs. Described subset: CD45RA-negative fraction. These receptor sequences come from a man between 18 and 35 years old in good health. Some clones in this sample may be carry-over from other donors' samples.

The rearrangement links TRBV7-2 to TRBJ2-1; 11 nucleotides line up with TRBD2. The CDR3 extends over 19 amino acids. V lost 3 bases to trimming and J lost 7 bases; unmatched junction nucleotides: 17. Germline V lookup: CDR1 SGHTA, CDR2 FQGNSA. CDR3 sequence (DNA): TGTGCCAGCAGCTTCGTAGTGGGTGGTAGCGGGAGGGCCACGAATGAGCAGTTCTTC. Protein sequence: CASSFVVGGSGRATNEQFF.

This chain uses TRBV5-5 with TRBJ1-1, with D tentatively TRBD1 (6 bases). Germline CDR1 reads SGHKS; CDR2 reads YYEKEE (reference sequence). The V end was cut by 1 base, the J end by 0 bases, with 10 bases between. This CDR3 contains 15 residues. The CDR3 spells CASSLLPGVNTEAFF. CDR3 DNA sequence: TGTGCCAGCAGCTTGCTCCCAGGGGTGAACACTGAAGCTTTCTTT.

The V call is TRBV27, the J call TRBJ2-5; 13 bases line up with TRBD2. The CDR3 loop spans 16 amino acids. Germline V gene sequence: CDR1 MNHEY, CDR2 SMNVEV (reference sequence). Trimming removed 5 bases from V and 2 bases from J; junction bases left unmatched: 5. The CDR3 sequence is CASSTWTSGGQETQYF. The CDR3 coding sequence is TGTGCCAGCAGTACCTGGACTAGCGGGGGACAAGAGACCCAGTACTTC.

In this sample, this clone turned up a few times. The CDR3 loop is CASSLGPEGGYTF. CDR3 coding DNA: TGCGCCAGCAGCTTGGGACCCGAGGGAGGCTACACCTTC. The chain couples TRBV5-1 to TRBJ1-2, with D unclear. With 0 bases removed from V and 8 bases from J, the gap between germline ends came to 11 bases. CDR3 length equals 13 residues. Germline CDR1 and CDR2: SGHRS and YFSETQ.

The gene calls are TRBV28 and TRBJ2-3; 7 bases align to TRBD1. With 3 bases clipped from V and 5 bases from J, the junction kept 5 bases outside the gene matches. Germline V gene lookup returns CDR1 MDHEN and CDR2 SYDVKM. This CDR3 spans 14 amino acids. CDR3 loop: CASSLTGWVDTQYF. The CDR3, as DNA: TGTGCCAGCAGTTTGACAGGGTGGGTAGATACGCAGTATTTT.

The genes are TRBV29-1 and TRBJ1-2, with 10 bases lining up with TRBD1. The CDR3 runs 14 residues. Trimming at V came to 5 bases and at J to 7 bases, leaving 10 bases not matched to a gene. The germline V gene encodes CDR1 SQVTM and CDR2 ANQGSEA. The CDR3 DNA follows: TGCAGCGTTCGAAGGACAGGGGGTCGAGGTGGCTACACCTTC. It codes for CSVRRTGGRGGYTF.